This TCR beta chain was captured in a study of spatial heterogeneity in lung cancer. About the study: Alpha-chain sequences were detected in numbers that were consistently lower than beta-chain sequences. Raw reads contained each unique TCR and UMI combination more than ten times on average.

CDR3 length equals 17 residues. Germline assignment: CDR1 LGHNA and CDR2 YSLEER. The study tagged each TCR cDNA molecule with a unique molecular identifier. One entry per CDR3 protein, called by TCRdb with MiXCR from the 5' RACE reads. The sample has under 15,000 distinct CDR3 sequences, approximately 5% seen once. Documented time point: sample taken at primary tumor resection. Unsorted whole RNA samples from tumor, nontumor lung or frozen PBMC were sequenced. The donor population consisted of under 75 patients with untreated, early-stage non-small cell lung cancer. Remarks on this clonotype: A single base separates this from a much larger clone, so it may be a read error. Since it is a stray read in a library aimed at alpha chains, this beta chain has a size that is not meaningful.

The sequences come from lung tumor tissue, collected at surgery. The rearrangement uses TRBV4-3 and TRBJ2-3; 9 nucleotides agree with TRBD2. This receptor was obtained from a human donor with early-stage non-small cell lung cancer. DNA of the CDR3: TGCGCCAGCAGCCAAGATCCCCCTAGCGGGGAGTCAGATACGCAGTTTTTT. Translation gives CASSQDPPSGESDTQFF.